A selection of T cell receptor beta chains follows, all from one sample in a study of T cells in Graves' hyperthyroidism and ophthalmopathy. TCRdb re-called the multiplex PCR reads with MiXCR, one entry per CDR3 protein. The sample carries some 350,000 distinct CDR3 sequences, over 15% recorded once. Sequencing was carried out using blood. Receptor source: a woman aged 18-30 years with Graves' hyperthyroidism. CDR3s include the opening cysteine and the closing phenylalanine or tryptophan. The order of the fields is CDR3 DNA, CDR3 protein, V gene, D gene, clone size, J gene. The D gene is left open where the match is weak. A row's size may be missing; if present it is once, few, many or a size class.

TGTGCCAGCAGTTTGGCCCATCGCGAGCAGTACTTC | CASSLAHREQYF | TRBV28 | NA | once | TRBJ2-7
TGCAGTGTCCCGACAGGGTGGAACACTGAAGCTTTCTTT | CSVPTGWNTEAFF | TRBV20-1 | TRBD1 | many | TRBJ1-1
TGTGCCATCAGTGAGGGCAGGGGGCGGAGGAACACTGAAGCTTTCTTT | CAISEGRGRRNTEAFF | TRBV10-3 | TRBD1 | many | TRBJ1-1
TGCGCCAGCAGCACCGGCTGGGGAAACACCGGGGAGCTGTTTTTT | CASSTGWGNTGELFF | TRBV5-1 | NA | many | TRBJ2-2
TGTGCCAGCACTAAGACCATGAACACTGAAGCTTTCTTT | CASTKTMNTEAFF | TRBV6-1 | NA | many | TRBJ1-1
TGCAGCGTTGTGGGGACGGGCGGCTACACCTTC | CSVVGTGGYTF | TRBV29-1 | NA | NA | TRBJ1-2
TGTGCCAGCAGTTTTCCAGGGGCAAGCGAGCAGTACTTC | CASSFPGASEQYF | TRBV27 | NA | many | TRBJ2-7
TGTGCCAGCAGTTTTGGTCGTAACTATGGCTACACCTTC | CASSFGRNYGYTF | TRBV12-3/TRBV12-4 | NA | NA | TRBJ1-2
TGCAGTGCTCGGCTGGACAGTCCTACTGAAGCTTTCTTT | CSARLDSPTEAFF | TRBV20-1 | NA | many | TRBJ1-1
TGTGCCAGCTCTAGCCGACAGGGCGTCATTGAAGCTTTCTTT | CASSSRQGVIEAFF | TRBV6-1 | TRBD1 | many | TRBJ1-1
TGCAGTGCTAGTGAGTGGGGTTCGGGCACTGAAGCTTTCTTT | CSASEWGSGTEAFF | TRBV20-1 | NA | NA | TRBJ1-1
TGTGCCAGCAGTGATTACCCCCAGGGATCCTATACGCAGTATTTT | CASSDYPQGSYTQYF | TRBV6-1 | NA | few | TRBJ2-3
TGTGCCAGCAGGAGCCGGCCTTCCACTAACTATGGCTACACCTTC | CASRSRPSTNYGYTF | TRBV6-1 | NA | NA | TRBJ1-2
TGTGCCAGCAGCTTAAGGGCGCAGGGTATCGCCTACGAGCAGTACTTC | CASSLRAQGIAYEQYF | TRBV7-8 | NA | many | TRBJ2-7
TGTGCCAGCAGTCATCCGGGACAGATTCTCTACGAGCAGTACTTC | CASSHPGQILYEQYF | TRBV11-2 | TRBD1 | many | TRBJ2-7
TGTGCCAGCAACCCAAGCGGGGGTGAAGAGACCCAGTACTTC | CASNPSGGEETQYF | TRBV28 | TRBD2 | NA | TRBJ2-5
TGTGCCAGCAGCTTTGGTATATGGACGGTGAACACTGAAGCTTTCTTT | CASSFGIWTVNTEAFF | TRBV7-3 | NA | many | TRBJ1-1
TGTGCCAGCACCTCCGGGACAGGGAGTACTGAAGCTTTCTTT | CASTSGTGSTEAFF | TRBV2 | TRBD1 | many | TRBJ1-1
TGTGCCAGCAGTCGACCCGGGACAGGGTATTCTGCCGGGGCCAACGTCCTGACTTTC | CASSRPGTGYSAGANVLTF | TRBV6-4 | TRBD1 | many | TRBJ2-6
TGTGCCAGCAGACAAGGGCGGGACATTCAGTACTTC | CASRQGRDIQYF | TRBV11-2 | NA | many | TRBJ2-4
TGCGCCAGCAGCCAAGTAACACGGGACAGCTATGGCTACACCTTC | CASSQVTRDSYGYTF | TRBV4-1 | TRBD1 | few | TRBJ1-2
TGTGCCAGCTCACCACCGGCAGGGTATCAAGAGACCCAGTACTTC | CASSPPAGYQETQYF | TRBV18 | NA | NA | TRBJ2-5
TGTGCCAGCAGTCGGGACGAAGAGACCCAGTACTTC | CASSRDEETQYF | TRBV2 | NA | many | TRBJ2-5
TGCGCCAGCATTGCGAGCCAGGGGGCATCCTACGAGCAGTACTTC | CASIASQGASYEQYF | TRBV10-2 | TRBD1 | NA | TRBJ2-7
TGTGCCAGCAGCCTAATATCCGACGAGCAGTACTTC | CASSLISDEQYF | TRBV7-6 | NA | many | TRBJ2-7